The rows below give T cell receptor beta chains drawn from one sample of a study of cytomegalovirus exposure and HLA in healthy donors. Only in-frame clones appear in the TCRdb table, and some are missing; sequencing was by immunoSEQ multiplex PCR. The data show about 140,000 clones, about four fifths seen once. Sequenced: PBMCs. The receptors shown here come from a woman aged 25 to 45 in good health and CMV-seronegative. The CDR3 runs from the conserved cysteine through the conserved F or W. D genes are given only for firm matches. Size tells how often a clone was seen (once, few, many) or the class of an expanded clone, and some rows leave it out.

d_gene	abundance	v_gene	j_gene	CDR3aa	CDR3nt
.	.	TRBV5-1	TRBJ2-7	CASSLRPGDEQYF	TGCGCCAGCAGCTTGCGTCCAGGGGACGAGCAGTACTTC
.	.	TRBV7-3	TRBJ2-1	CASSGRDSYNEQFF	TGTGCCAGCAGTGGGCGGGACAGCTACAATGAGCAGTTCTTC
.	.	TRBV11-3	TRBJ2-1	CASSLGGELNEQFF	TGTGCCAGCAGCTTAGGCGGGGAGTTAAATGAGCAGTTCTTC
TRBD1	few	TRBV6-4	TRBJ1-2	CAIQDRAYGYTF	TGTGCCATCCAGGACAGGGCCTATGGCTACACCTTC
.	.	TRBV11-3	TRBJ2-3	CASSLGTVDTQYF	TGTGCCAGCAGCTTAGGGACTGTAGATACGCAGTATTTT
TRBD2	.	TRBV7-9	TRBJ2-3	CASSFRGLAGVADTQYF	TGTGCCAGCAGCTTCCGGGGACTAGCGGGGGTCGCTGATACGCAGTATTTT
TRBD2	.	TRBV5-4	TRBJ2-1	CASNVGGAGNEQFF	TGTGCCAGCAACGTCGGGGGGGCCGGTAATGAGCAGTTCTTC
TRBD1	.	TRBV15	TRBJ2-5	CATSTPGTGGKTQYF	TGTGCCACCAGCACCCCCGGGACAGGGGGGAAGACCCAGTACTTC
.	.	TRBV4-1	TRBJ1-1	CASSQARLMTLGAAFF	TGCGCCAGCAGCCAAGCGCGTCTCATGACCTTGGGGGCGGCTTTCTTT
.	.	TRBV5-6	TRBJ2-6	CASSPQGPPSGANVLTF	TGTGCCAGCAGCCCGCAGGGGCCTCCCTCTGGGGCCAACGTCCTGACTTTC
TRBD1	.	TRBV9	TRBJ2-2	CASSVGRGPNTGELFF	TGTGCCAGCAGCGTAGGCAGGGGGCCGAACACCGGGGAGCTGTTTTTT
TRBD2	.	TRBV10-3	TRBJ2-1	CAISESWTSDSYNEQFF	TGTGCCATCAGTGAGTCCTGGACTAGCGACTCCTACAATGAGCAGTTCTTC
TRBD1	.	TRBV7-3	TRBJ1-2	CASSPGQGDGYTF	TGTGCCAGCAGCCCCGGACAGGGCGACGGCTACACCTTC
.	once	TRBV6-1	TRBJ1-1	CASKFRVDTEAFF	TGTGCCAGCAAGTTCAGGGTGGACACTGAAGCTTTCTTT
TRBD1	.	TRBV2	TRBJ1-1	CASRSETGRNTEAFF	TGTGCCAGCAGATCTGAGACAGGGAGGAACACTGAAGCTTTCTTT
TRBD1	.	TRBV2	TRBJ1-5	CASRDSLSNQPQHF	TGTGCCAGCCGGGACAGTTTAAGCAATCAGCCCCAGCATTTT
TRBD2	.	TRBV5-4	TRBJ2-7	CASSPPRDYSYEQYF	TGTGCCAGCAGCCCTCCCCGGGACTACTCCTACGAGCAGTACTTC
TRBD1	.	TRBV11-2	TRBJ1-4	CASSRAEQGANEKLFF	TGTGCCAGCAGCCGTGCCGAACAGGGGGCAAATGAAAAACTGTTTTTT
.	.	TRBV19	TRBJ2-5	CASSISSRETQYF	TGTGCCAGTAGTATCTCCTCGCGAGAGACCCAGTACTTC
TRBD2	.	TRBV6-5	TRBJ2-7	CASSQLAGVYEQYF	TGTGCCAGCAGTCAACTAGCGGGGGTATACGAGCAGTACTTC
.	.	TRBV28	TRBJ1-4	CASSFRWTNEKLFF	TGTGCCAGCAGTTTCCGGTGGACTAATGAAAAACTGTTTTTT
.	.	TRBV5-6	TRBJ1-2	CASSLVASPYGYTF	TGTGCCAGCAGCTTGGTGGCCTCCCCCTATGGCTACACCTTC
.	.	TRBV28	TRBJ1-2	CASRTQRYYGYTF	TGTGCCAGCAGGACCCAGCGATACTATGGCTACACCTTC
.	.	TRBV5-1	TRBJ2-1	CASTLQDITYNEQFF	TGCGCCAGCACACTTCAGGATATAACGTACAATGAGCAGTTCTTC
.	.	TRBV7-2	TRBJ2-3	CASSFPSTDTQYF	TGTGCCAGCAGCTTCCCAAGCACAGATACGCAGTATTTT
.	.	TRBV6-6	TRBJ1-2	CASSHGTSLFNYGYTF	TGTGCCAGCAGTCACGGGACATCCCTTTTTAACTATGGCTACACCTTC
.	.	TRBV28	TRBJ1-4	CASGGTLGDKTNEKLFF	TGTGCCAGCGGGGGGACTCTTGGAGACAAAACTAATGAAAAACTGTTTTTT
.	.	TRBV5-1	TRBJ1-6	CASSLGVERGSPLHF	TGCGCCAGCAGCTTGGGGGTTGAAAGGGGTTCACCCCTCCACTTT
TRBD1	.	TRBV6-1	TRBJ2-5	CASSATGAQETQYF	TGTGCCAGCAGTGCAACAGGGGCACAAGAGACCCAGTACTTC
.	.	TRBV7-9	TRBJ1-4	CASSLVAAVQEKLFF	TGTGCCAGCAGCTTAGTTGCGGCAGTGCAGGAAAAACTGTTTTTT
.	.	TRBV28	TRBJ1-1	CASSLAGTEAFF	TGTGCCAGCAGTTTAGCAGGGACTGAAGCTTTCTTT
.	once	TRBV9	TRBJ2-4	CARAMTVWQGAKNIQYF	TGTGCCAGAGCCATGACTGTGTGGCAGGGAGCCAAAAACATTCAGTACTTC
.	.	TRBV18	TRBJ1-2	CASSPFGVDSNYGYTF	TGTGCCAGCTCCCCCTTTGGGGTCGACAGCAACTATGGCTACACCTTC
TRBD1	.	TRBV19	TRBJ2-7	CASSSYRGSYEQYF	TGTGCCAGTAGTTCCTACAGGGGATCCTACGAGCAGTACTTC
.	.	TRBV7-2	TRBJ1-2	CASSLNTGEPYGYTF	TGTGCCAGCAGCCTCAATACCGGGGAACCCTATGGCTACACCTTC
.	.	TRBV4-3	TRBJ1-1	CASSPHRATEAFF	TGCGCCAGCAGCCCGCACAGGGCCACTGAAGCTTTCTTT
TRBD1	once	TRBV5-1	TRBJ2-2	CASSVAGGFTGELFF	TGCGCCAGCAGCGTAGCAGGGGGCTTCACCGGGGAGCTGTTTTTT
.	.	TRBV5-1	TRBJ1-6	CASSLSSLEFNSPLHF	TGCGCCAGCAGCTTAAGCAGCCTGGAGTTTAATTCACCCCTCCACTTT
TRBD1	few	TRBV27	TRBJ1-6	CASSLLQGANSPLHF	TGTGCCAGCAGTTTACTACAGGGGGCAAATTCACCCCTCCACTTT
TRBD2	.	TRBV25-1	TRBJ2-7	CASSVPGLAGAGEQYF	TGTGCCAGCAGTGTCCCGGGACTAGCGGGGGCGGGGGAGCAGTACTTC
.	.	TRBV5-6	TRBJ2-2	CASSLGPGGTGELFF	TGTGCCAGCAGCTTGGGACCAGGGGGGACCGGGGAGCTGTTTTTT
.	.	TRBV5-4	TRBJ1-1	CASSLAITDYNTEAFF	TGTGCCAGCAGCTTGGCAATTACAGACTACAACACTGAAGCTTTCTTT
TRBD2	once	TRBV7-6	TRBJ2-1	CASSLGGSGGFNEQFF	TGTGCCAGCAGCTTAGGGGGCTCCGGGGGGTTTAATGAGCAGTTCTTC
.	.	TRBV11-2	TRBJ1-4	CASSPRGRGEKLFF	TGTGCCAGCAGCCCTCGAGGGCGAGGTGAAAAACTGTTTTTT
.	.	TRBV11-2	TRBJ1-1	CASSPSYSLNGNTEAFF	TGTGCCAGCAGCCCCTCTTACTCCCTAAACGGGAACACTGAAGCTTTCTTT